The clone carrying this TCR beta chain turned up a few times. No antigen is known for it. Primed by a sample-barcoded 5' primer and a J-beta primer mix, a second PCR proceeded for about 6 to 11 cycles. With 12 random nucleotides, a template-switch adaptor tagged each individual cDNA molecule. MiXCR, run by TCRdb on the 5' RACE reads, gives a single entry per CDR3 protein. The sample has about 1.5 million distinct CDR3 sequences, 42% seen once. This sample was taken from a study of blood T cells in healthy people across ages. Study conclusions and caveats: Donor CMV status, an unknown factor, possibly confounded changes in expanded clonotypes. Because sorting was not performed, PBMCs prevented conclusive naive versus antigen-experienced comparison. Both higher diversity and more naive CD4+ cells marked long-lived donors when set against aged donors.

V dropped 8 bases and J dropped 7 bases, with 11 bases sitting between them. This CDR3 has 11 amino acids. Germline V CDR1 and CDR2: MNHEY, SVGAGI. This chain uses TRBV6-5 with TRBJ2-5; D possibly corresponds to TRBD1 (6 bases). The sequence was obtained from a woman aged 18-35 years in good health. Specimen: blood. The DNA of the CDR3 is TGTGCCAGCCGGACAGTTGGGACCCAGTACTTC. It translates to CASRTVGTQYF.